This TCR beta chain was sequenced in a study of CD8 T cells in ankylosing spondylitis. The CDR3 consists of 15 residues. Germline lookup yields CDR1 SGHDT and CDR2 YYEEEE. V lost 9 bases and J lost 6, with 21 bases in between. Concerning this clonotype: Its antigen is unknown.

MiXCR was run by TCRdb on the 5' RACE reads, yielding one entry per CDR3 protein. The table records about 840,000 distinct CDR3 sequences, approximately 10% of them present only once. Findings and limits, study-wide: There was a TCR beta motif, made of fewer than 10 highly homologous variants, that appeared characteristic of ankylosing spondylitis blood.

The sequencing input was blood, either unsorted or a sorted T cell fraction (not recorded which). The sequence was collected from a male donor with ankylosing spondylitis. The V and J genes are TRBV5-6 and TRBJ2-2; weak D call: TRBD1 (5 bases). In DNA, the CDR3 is TGTGCCATCGGCCCCGGGCAGGGATGGTCCGGGGAGCTGTTTTTT. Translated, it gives CAIGPGQGWSGELFF.